This TCR beta chain appears in the sequencing data of a study of blood T cell repertoires in COVID-19. Study summary: PBMCs, B-cell-depleted T cells, or T cells provided the cDNA or gDNA that made up the material.

Enrolled during active infection, Seattle patients were then followed longitudinally. Study processing details: It was from reference gene primer amplification that nucleated cell counts were estimated. Libraries were prepared by immunoSEQ multiplex PCR; TCRdb keeps only in-frame clonotypes and omits some of them. The V and J calls and clone size were taken over from that table, and D and trimming were inferred from the DNA. The data show around 370,000 clones, 88% seen once. V was trimmed by 5 bases and J by 2 bases, leaving 9 bases between them. The CDR3 has 13 amino acids. Germline V CDR1 and CDR2: SGHTA, FQGTGA.

This clonotype was sampled from a woman aged 65 to 85 with COVID-19, enrolled during active disease. The sample was peripheral blood. This rearrangement joins TRBV7-3 to TRBJ1-2, with no clear D. CDR3 amino acids: CASSPTQNYGYTF. As DNA, the CDR3 is TGTGCCAGCAGCCCGACACAGAACTATGGCTACACCTTC.